Presented here are 4 T cell receptor beta chains from one specimen sequenced in a study of beta chain features in type 1 diabetes. These TCRs' antigens remain unknown. The study, taken as a whole, reports: Within each of all four CD4+ subsets, Type 1 diabetes patients had TCRB CDR3s that were moderately but significantly shorter.

The sequenced template was cDNA made from the entire isolated RNA. Assay: immunoSEQ multiplex PCR; the TCRdb copy retains only in-frame clones and omits some. The data show 250,000 to 350,000 clones, 14% seen once. The sequenced material came from naive CD4+ T cells from blood. These receptors all stem from a man aged 25-45 years with type 1 diabetes.

This chain links TRBV5-1 with TRBJ1-2; TRBD1 agrees at 7 bases. CDR1 is SGHRS and CDR2 is YFSETQ in the germline V gene. The V gene end was trimmed by 4 bases and the J gene end by 9 bases; junction bases not matched to a gene: 9. The CDR3 has 13 residues. The CDR3 DNA reads TGCGCCAGCAGCAAGGACAGGTCCTGGAGCTACACCTTC. Its translation is CASSKDRSWSYTF. The variable domain in full, completed from reference TRBV5-1 and TRBJ1-2, reads KAGVTQTPRYLIKTRGQQVTLSCSPISGHRSVSWYQQTPGQGLQFLFEYFSETQRNKGNFPGRFSGRQFSNSRSEMNVSTLELGDSALYLCASSKDRSWSYTFGSGTRLTVV.

This chain uses TRBV7-6 with TRBJ2-5; D gene uncertain. Per germline, CDR1 SGHVS and CDR2 FNYEAQ. CDR3 length equals 13 residues. Trimming shortened V by 1 base and J by 5 bases, and 8 bases separated the two germline ends. The CDR3: CASSLVVGETQYF. In DNA form, the CDR3 reads TGTGCCAGCAGCTTAGTCGTCGGGGAGACCCAGTACTTC.

V is TRBV5-1 and J is TRBJ2-7; D is possibly TRBD1 (6 bases). V lost 1 base and J 3 bases, leaving 14 bases between the germline ends. The CDR3 is made up of 15 amino acids. Germline loops: CDR1 SGHRS, CDR2 YFSETQ. CDR3 nucleotide sequence: TGCGCCAGCAGCTTGACCACAGGGTCGATCTACGAGCAGTACTTC. Its translation: CASSLTTGSIYEQYF.

In its sample, this clone was seen a few times. The chain recombines TRBV9 with TRBJ2-3; the D gene is possibly TRBD1 (6 bases). V lost 3 bases, J lost 0 bases, and 11 bases lay in between. This CDR3 region has 15 residues. Germline values: CDR1 SGDLS, CDR2 YYNGEE. The CDR3 loop is CASSGTALSTDTQYF. For the CDR3, the DNA is TGTGCCAGCAGCGGGACAGCTTTGAGCACAGATACGCAGTATTTT. Combining the CDR3 with reference TRBV9 and TRBJ2-3 gives the whole variable domain DSGVTQTPKHLITATGQRVTLRCSPRSGDLSVYWYQQSLDQGLQFLIQYYNGEERAKGNILERFSAQQFPDLHSELNLSSLELGDSALYFCASSGTALSTDTQYFGPGTRLTVL.